The text below deals with one T cell receptor beta chain. Its target is unknown. PCR was performed using 60 Vbeta and 13 Jbeta primers. Clones were sequenced by immunoSEQ multiplex PCR, and TCRdb holds only the in-frame ones, with some missing. Of 95,000 to 100,000 clones listed, approximately 72% are singletons. The data stem from a study of cytomegalovirus exposure and HLA in healthy donors. Study-level results: A previous analysis found most TCR beta V segments productive roughly 90% or roughly 30% of the time. Presence/absence analyses treated sequencing depth as roughly uniform across donors. The sole available immune exposure information was CMV serostatus.

The ends were cut back, 10 bases at V and 1 base at J, with 11 bases in the middle. From germline, CDR1 is MDHEN and CDR2 SYDVKM. This CDR3 contains 12 residues. V is TRBV28 and J is TRBJ2-7, with D perhaps matching TRBD2 (6 bases). Input material: PBMCs. This TCR came from a woman aged 40-49 years in good health and CMV-seronegative. In DNA form, the CDR3 reads TGTGCCACCTTCCGGGGGTCCTACGAGCAGTACTTC. Its protein product is CATFRGSYEQYF.